The 28 T cell receptor beta chains below all came from one sample that was sequenced in a study of identical twins. MiXCR, applied by TCRdb to the 5' RACE reads, yields one record per CDR3 protein. Among 400,000 to 550,000 distinct CDR3 sequences listed, approximately 24% were seen once. The sample was also linked to a second study, of T cells expressing NK-cell markers.

Material: CD4+ T cells sorted from blood. The origin of the receptors is a woman aged 18-29 years in good health.

This clonotype was seen a handful of times. The chain carries TRBV5-1 and TRBJ2-3, with 8 bases matching TRBD2. The J segment lost 3 bases and the V segment lost 0 bases, leaving 9 bases of the junction unmatched. Germline lookup yields CDR1 SGHRS and CDR2 YFSETQ. The CDR3 contains 17 residues. CDR3 in DNA: TGCGCCAGCAGCTTGGTCCCGGGAGGGCCGCGGACAGATACGCAGTATTTT. Translating it yields CASSLVPGGPRTDTQYF.

The gene calls are TRBV7-2 and TRBJ2-2, with D hard to call. This CDR3 has 13 amino acids. V lost 8 bases, J lost 7 bases, and 14 bases lay in between. Germline CDR1 reads SGHTA; CDR2 reads FQGNSA. Here the CDR3 DNA reads TGTGCCAGCCGAACGCCCTGGAACGGGGAGCTGTTTTTT. This translates into CASRTPWNGELFF.

The genes are TRBV15 and TRBJ2-7; D ambiguous. This CDR3 contains 13 residues. The germline V gene has CDR1 LNHNV and CDR2 YYDKDF (reference sequence). Trimming cost V 0 bases and J 5 bases, with 8 bases left between them. The CDR3, as DNA: TGTGCCACCAGCAGAGAAGAGGTGCACGAGCAGTACTTC. Translating it yields CATSREEVHEQYF.

This clonotype was seen more than once but under ten times. The chain joins TRBV6-5 to TRBJ2-3; D may match TRBD1 or TRBD2 (5 bases each). V was cut by 0 bases and J by 1 base, with 11 bases left in between. The V gene's germline CDR1 is MNHEY and CDR2 SVGAGI. This CDR3 has 16 residues. The CDR3 sequence is CASSYSRGTGTDTQYF. CDR3 DNA sequence: TGTGCCAGCAGTTACTCGAGAGGGACGGGCACAGATACGCAGTATTTT.

This chain joins TRBV29-1 and TRBJ2-1, with 9 bases that match TRBD2. The V gene's germline CDR1 is SQVTM and CDR2 ANQGSEA. V gave up 5 bases and J gave up 9 bases; unmatched junction bases: 14. The CDR3 has 15 residues. CDR3 sequence reads: CSVLAGAGVVGEQFF. DNA of the CDR3: TGCAGCGTTTTAGCGGGAGCGGGGGTCGTTGGTGAGCAGTTCTTC.

The chain joins TRBV5-1 to TRBJ2-5; D might be TRBD2 (6 bases). Trimming took 4 bases from V and 5 from J, leaving 15 bases between them. Germline values: CDR1 SGHRS, CDR2 YFSETQ. The CDR3 is 14 amino acids. CDR3 loop: CASSPGIGSETQYF. The CDR3 region has the DNA TGCGCCAGCAGCCCCGGAATCGGGAGCGAGACCCAGTACTTC.

This clonotype showed up many times. The chain recombines TRBV7-2 with TRBJ2-1; 8 nucleotides agree with TRBD2. This CDR3 has 15 residues. CDR1 and CDR2 (germline): SGHTA, FQGNSA. J gave up 6 bases and V 1 base, and 5 bases lay outside the gene matches. The CDR3 protein is CASSLGAGVGNEQFF. CDR3 nucleotides: TGTGCCAGCAGCTTAGGAGCGGGAGTTGGCAATGAGCAGTTCTTC.

The chain has TRBV12-3 or TRBV12-4 and TRBJ2-1, with 10 positions matching TRBD2. The CDR3 runs 13 residues. V trimming: 6 bases; J trimming: 12 bases; junction bases outside the gene matches: 8. In nucleotides, the CDR3 is TGTGCCAGCAGGGGTAGCGGGGGGCCGGGGCAGTTCTTC. Translation: CASRGSGGPGQFF.

The chain links TRBV29-1 to TRBJ2-5; 16 nucleotides match TRBD2. V lost 7 bases and J lost 5; bases outside the gene matches: 4. The V gene's germline CDR1 is SQVTM and CDR2 ANQGSEA. This CDR3 is built from 14 residues. Here the CDR3 DNA reads TGCAGCGCGACGGGACTAGCGGGGGGGGAGACCCAGTACTTC. Translating gives CSATGLAGGETQYF.

V is TRBV5-1 and J is TRBJ2-3; TRBD2 is a possible D gene (6 bases). CDR3 length equals 17 residues. Germline lookup yields CDR1 SGHRS and CDR2 YFSETQ. The V end lost 0 bases, the J end lost 0 bases, and 14 bases lay between the germline ends. CDR3 DNA sequence: TGCGCCAGCAGCTTGGGGCACACCGGGAGTAGCACAGATACGCAGTATTTT. Translating it yields CASSLGHTGSSTDTQYF.

Only a few counts were recorded for this clonotype. V usage is TRBV11-2 and J usage is TRBJ2-1; 12 positions agree with TRBD2. This CDR3 has 14 amino acids. Germline assignment: CDR1 SGHAT and CDR2 FQNNGV. V was clipped by 7 bases and J by 9 bases; unmatched bases: 7. The chain's CDR3 is CASKLAGGIGEQFF. The CDR3 nucleotides read TGTGCCAGCAAGCTAGCGGGAGGGATCGGTGAGCAGTTCTTC.

This clonotype was observed a handful of times. The genes are TRBV12-3 or TRBV12-4 and TRBJ2-1; 7 positions match TRBD2. The CDR3 sequence is 14 residues long. Trimming at V came to 3 bases and at J to 8 bases, leaving 7 bases not matched to a gene. The CDR3 spells CASSLRREHDEQFF. CDR3 sequence (DNA): TGTGCCAGCAGTTTGAGGCGGGAGCATGATGAGCAGTTCTTC.

The chain carries TRBV23-1 and TRBJ2-1, with TRBD2 as a possible D gene (7 bases). TRBV23-1 is an open reading frame whose function is uncertain. The CDR3 loop spans 13 amino acids. V was clipped by 9 bases and J by 12 bases, with 21 bases between them. CDR3 DNA: TGCGCCAGTAGACGGACAGCTCCGGGGGGGCAGTTCTTC. Amino acid sequence: CASRRTAPGGQFF.

The V and J genes are TRBV5-1 and TRBJ2-1; D ambiguous. Germline CDR1 and CDR2: SGHRS and YFSETQ. The CDR3 contains 11 residues. V was trimmed by 6 bases and J by 8 bases, leaving 9 bases between them. This CDR3 reads CASNQAYEQFF. In DNA, the CDR3 is TGCGCCAGCAACCAGGCATATGAGCAGTTCTTC.

The genes are TRBV20-1 and TRBJ2-7; possible D gene TRBD2, 6 bases. Between the trimmed V and J ends, which lost 3 bases and 6 bases, there was a span of 15 bases. The germline V gene encodes CDR1 DFQATT and CDR2 SNEGSKA (reference sequence). This CDR3 is built from 13 residues. The CDR3, as DNA: TGCAGTGCTAGGTGGCGGGGAGGAGGCGAGCAGTACTTC. The encoded protein is CSARWRGGGEQYF.

This clonotype was seen repeatedly, ten times or more. V and J are TRBV24-1 and TRBJ2-1; D call uncertain. The CDR3 length is 12 residues. The V gene lost 2 bases and the J gene lost 7 bases, with 5 bases spanning the gap. Looked up from germline, CDR1 is KGHDR and CDR2 is SFDVKD. The CDR3 loop is CATSDSANEQFF. The CDR3 DNA follows: TGTGCCACCAGTGATTCGGCGAATGAGCAGTTCTTC.

The chain carries TRBV5-1 and TRBJ2-7; possibly TRBD1 for D (5 bases). The CDR3 sequence is 15 residues long. The V and J ends lost 0 bases and 3 bases respectively, with 13 bases between them. Looked up from germline, CDR1 is SGHRS and CDR2 is YFSETQ. CDR3 in DNA: TGCGCCAGCAGCTTGGGGGGCGGTAGAAGCTACGAGCAGTACTTC. Protein product: CASSLGGGRSYEQYF.

This clonotype has only a few counts. The rearrangement uses TRBV30 and TRBJ2-1; 12 bases map to TRBD2. From germline, CDR1 is GTSNPN and CDR2 SVGIG (reference sequence). The CDR3 is 14 residues long. The junction had 0 bases not matched to a gene; V was cut back by 0 bases and J by 6 bases. The CDR3 protein is CAWSVLAGGNEQFF. For the CDR3, the DNA is TGTGCCTGGAGTGTACTAGCGGGAGGCAATGAGCAGTTCTTC.

This chain links TRBV4-2 with TRBJ1-5, with 10 nucleotides matching TRBD1. CDR1 and CDR2 (germline): LGHNA, YNFKEQ. V was clipped by 1 base and J by 3 bases; unmatched bases: 6. The CDR3 is 17 amino acids. In nucleotides, the CDR3 is TGTGCCAGCAGCCAAGGAGGTGGACAGGGGGACAATCAGCCCCAGCATTTT. This sequence encodes CASSQGGGQGDNQPQHF.

The genes are TRBV20-1 and TRBJ2-2, with 9 positions matching TRBD2. Germline V gene data show CDR1 as DFQATT and CDR2 as SNEGSKA (reference sequence). Trimming took 6 bases from V and 6 from J; bases not matched to a gene: 2. This CDR3 region has 12 residues. Written as DNA, the CDR3 is TGCAGTGCCGTAGCGGGAGCCGGGGAGCTGTTTTTT. Translated: CSAVAGAGELFF.

This chain joins TRBV14 and TRBJ2-5, with D hard to call. The CDR3 spans 15 residues. V was cut by 6 bases and J by 3 bases, with 17 bases left in between. CDR1 is SGHDN, CDR2 FVKESK, per germline. The CDR3 DNA reads TGTGCCAGCAGTCTCCGTTTAGGCGAAGAAGAGACCCAGTACTTC. This sequence encodes CASSLRLGEEETQYF. Variable domain in full (rest from reference TRBV14 and TRBJ2-5): EAGVTQFPSHSVIEKGQTVTLRCDPISGHDNLYWYRRVMGKEIKFLLHFVKESKQDESGMPNNRFLAERTGGTYSTLKVQPAELEDSGVYFCASSLRLGEEETQYFGPGTRLLVL.

In this sample, this clonotype turned up a few times. This chain links TRBV12-3 or TRBV12-4 with TRBJ1-5; tentatively, D is TRBD1 (5 bases). The CDR3 has 12 amino acids. Trimming took off 3 bases at V and 7 bases at J, with 7 bases between the two ends. As DNA, the CDR3 is TGTGCCAGCAGTTTTGGGGGGCAGCCCCAGCATTTT. It is translated as CASSFGGQPQHF.

The genes are TRBV27 and TRBJ2-6; D call uncertain. Germline V gene sequence: CDR1 MNHEY, CDR2 SMNVEV (reference sequence). Trimming shortened V by 8 bases and J by 1 base, and 18 bases separated the two germline ends. CDR3 size: 17 residues. Here the CDR3 DNA reads TGTGCCAGCGCCCTCCTTAGAGTCGTTTCTGGGGCCAACGTCCTGACTTTC. Translating it yields CASALLRVVSGANVLTF.

The chain combines TRBV7-9 with TRBJ2-7, with 7 bases identical to TRBD2. The V and J ends lost 4 bases and 4 bases, in that order; junction bases with no gene match: 7. Germline V CDR1 and CDR2: SEHNR, FQNEAQ (reference sequence). This CDR3 comprises 14 residues. The CDR3: CASSYQRDGYEQYF. CDR3 coding DNA: TGTGCCAGCAGCTACCAGCGGGATGGGTACGAGCAGTACTTC.

The V call is TRBV23-1, the J call TRBJ2-1, with D perhaps TRBD1 or TRBD2 (5 bases each). TRBV23-1 carries the ORF label, with uncertain function. The CDR3 totals 14 residues. Trimming stripped 11 bases from V and 8 bases from J, with 22 bases between. The CDR3 here is CAPRPGRRSDEQFF. The CDR3 DNA reads as TGCGCCCCACGACCGGGACGTCGGTCGGATGAGCAGTTCTTC.

As for this clonotype: A read error may account for a junction end that differs from germline. The gene calls are TRBV7-7 and TRBJ2-1; 12 bases match TRBD1. This CDR3 comprises 14 residues. The V gene's germline CDR1 is SSHAT and CDR2 FNYEAQ (reference sequence). CDR3 in DNA: TGTGCTAGCAGCTTGGGACAGGGGGCGGCTGAGCAGTTCTTC. It translates to CASSLGQGAAEQFF.

The table lists this clonotype with a few counts. This sequence joins TRBV27 and TRBJ2-7; TRBD2 agrees at 12 bases. J lost 3 bases, V lost 3 bases, and 9 bases had no gene match. Germline V lookup: CDR1 MNHEY, CDR2 SMNVEV (reference sequence). The length of the CDR3 is 17 residues. CDR3 in amino acids: CASSFQTSGRPHYEQYF. CDR3 nucleotides: TGTGCCAGCAGTTTCCAGACTAGCGGGAGACCTCACTACGAGCAGTACTTC.

The sample holds a few counts of this clonotype. The V gene is TRBV6-5, the J gene TRBJ2-7; D is unclear. Looked up from germline, CDR1 is MNHEY and CDR2 is SVGAGI. The CDR3 runs 15 residues. Trimming removed 2 bases from V and 3 bases from J, with 14 bases in between. The CDR3 coding sequence is TGTGCCAGCAGTTACCGGAGCTCCACCTACTACGAGCAGTACTTC. Its translation: CASSYRSSTYYEQYF.